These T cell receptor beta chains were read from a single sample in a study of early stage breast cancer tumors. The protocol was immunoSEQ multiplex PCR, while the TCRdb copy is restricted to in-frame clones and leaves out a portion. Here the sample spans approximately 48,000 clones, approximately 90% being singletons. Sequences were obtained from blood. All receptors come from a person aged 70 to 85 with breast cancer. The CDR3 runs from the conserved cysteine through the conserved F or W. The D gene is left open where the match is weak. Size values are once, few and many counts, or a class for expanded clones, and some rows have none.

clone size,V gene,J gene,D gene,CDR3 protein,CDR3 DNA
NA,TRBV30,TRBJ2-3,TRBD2,CAWSVLAGAGDTQYF,TGTGCCTGGAGTGTGTTGGCGGGAGCAGGGGATACGCAGTATTTT
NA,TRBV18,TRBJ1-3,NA,CASSPYAGAGNTIYF,TGTGCCAGCTCACCATACGCAGGGGCTGGAAACACCATATATTTT
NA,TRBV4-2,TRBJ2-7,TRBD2,CASSHGTSGTSSYEQYF,TGTGCCAGCAGCCATGGGACTAGCGGGACGAGCTCCTACGAGCAGTACTTC
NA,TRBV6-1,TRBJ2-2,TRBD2,CASSVERLARVSGELFF,TGTGCCAGCAGTGTAGAGCGACTAGCGCGGGTCTCCGGGGAGCTGTTTTTT
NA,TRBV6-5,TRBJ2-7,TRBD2,CASWTGRGRGYEQYF,TGTGCCAGCTGGACTGGGCGCGGGAGGGGCTACGAGCAGTACTTC
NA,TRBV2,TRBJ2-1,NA,CASRQSNEQFF,TGTGCCAGCAGACAGAGTAATGAGCAGTTCTTC
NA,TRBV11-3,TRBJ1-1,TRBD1,CASSQNTGDTEAFF,TGTGCCAGCAGCCAAAATACAGGGGACACTGAAGCTTTCTTT
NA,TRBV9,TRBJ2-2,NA,CASSRTTLNTGELFF,TGTGCCAGCAGCCGGACTACCCTGAACACCGGGGAGCTGTTTTTT
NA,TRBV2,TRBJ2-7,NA,CASIGGGYEQYF,TGTGCCAGCATAGGTGGCGGCTACGAGCAGTACTTC
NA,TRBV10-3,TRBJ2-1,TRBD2,CAISKGLAGVDEQFF,TGTGCCATCAGTAAAGGACTAGCGGGAGTGGATGAGCAGTTCTTC
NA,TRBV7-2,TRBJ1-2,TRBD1,CASSLGQGVYGYTF,TGTGCCAGCAGCTTGGGACAGGGAGTCTATGGCTACACCTTC
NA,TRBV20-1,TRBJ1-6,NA,CSARGPGPLHF,TGCAGTGCTAGAGGGCCAGGACCCCTCCACTTT
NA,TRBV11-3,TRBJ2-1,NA,CASSLGGNAYNEQFF,TGTGCCAGCAGCTTAGGAGGGAACGCCTACAATGAGCAGTTCTTC
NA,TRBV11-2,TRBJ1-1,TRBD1,CASSPRTGGQDREAFF,TGTGCCAGCAGCCCTAGGACAGGGGGCCAAGACAGGGAAGCTTTCTTT
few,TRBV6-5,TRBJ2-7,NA,CASGQGYEQYF,TGTGCCAGCGGCCAGGGGTACGAGCAGTACTTC
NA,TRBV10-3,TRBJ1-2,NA,CASGINYGYTF,TGTGCCTCGGGTATTAACTATGGCTACACCTTC
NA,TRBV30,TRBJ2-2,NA,CAWSVVARGTGELFF,TGTGCCTGGAGTGTCGTAGCGCGAGGGACCGGGGAGCTGTTTTTT
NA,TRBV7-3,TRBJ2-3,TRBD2,CASSTALAGVSYTQYF,TGTGCCAGCAGCACCGCCCTAGCGGGAGTTTCCTATACGCAGTATTTT
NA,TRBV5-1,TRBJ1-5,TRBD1,CASSPTGTGEYQPQHF,TGCGCCAGCAGCCCCACCGGGACAGGGGAATATCAGCCCCAGCATTTT
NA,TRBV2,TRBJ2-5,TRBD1,CASSRDRGEETQYF,TGTGCCAGCAGCCGTGACAGGGGTGAAGAGACCCAGTACTTC
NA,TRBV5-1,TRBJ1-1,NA,CASSLSGDNTEAFF,TGCGCCAGCAGCTTGTCAGGGGACAACACTGAAGCTTTCTTT
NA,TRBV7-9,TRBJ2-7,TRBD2,CASSRLAAPYEQYF,TGTGCCAGCAGTCGACTAGCGGCACCCTACGAGCAGTACTTC
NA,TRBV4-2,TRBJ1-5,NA,CASSQDVRTDNQPQHF,TGTGCCAGCAGCCAAGATGTCCGAACAGACAATCAGCCCCAGCATTTT
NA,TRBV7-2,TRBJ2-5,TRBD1,CASSSDRGQETQYF,TGTGCCAGCAGCTCAGACAGGGGGCAAGAGACCCAGTACTTC
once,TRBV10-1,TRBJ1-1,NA,CASSESGMAGFAFF,TGCGCCAGCAGTGAGTCGGGGATGGCGGGTTTCGCTTTCTTT
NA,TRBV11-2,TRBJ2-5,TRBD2,CASSLAPTSGQETQYF,TGTGCCAGCAGCTTAGCTCCGACTAGCGGCCAAGAGACCCAGTACTTC
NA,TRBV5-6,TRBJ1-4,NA,CASSFRGGGNEKLFF,TGTGCCAGCAGCTTTCGGGGAGGTGGTAATGAAAAACTGTTTTTT
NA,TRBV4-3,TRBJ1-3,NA,CASSRNSASGNTIYF,TGCGCCAGCAGTCGTAACAGTGCCTCTGGAAACACCATATATTTT